One and the same sample provided the 2 T cell receptor beta chains below, sequenced in a study of blood T cell repertoires in COVID-19. TCRdb's copy holds only in-frame clones and misses some; the assay was immunoSEQ multiplex PCR. Among around 700,000 clones listed, 70% to 90% were seen once. Input material: peripheral blood. The receptor source for this set is a woman in her late teens or twenties with acute or convalescent COVID-19.

The chain links TRBV19 to TRBJ2-1, with D possibly matching TRBD1 (5 bases). V lost 4 bases and J 2 bases, leaving 12 bases between the germline ends. CDR3 length equals 15 residues. Germline values: CDR1 LNHDA, CDR2 SQIVND (reference sequence). CDR3 sequence (DNA): TGTGCCAGTAGTAGCTGGCCAGGGACCTACAATGAGCAGTTCTTC. This translates into CASSSWPGTYNEQFF.

The rearrangement joins TRBV5-5 to TRBJ1-6; the D is unclear. This CDR3 has 17 residues. Trimming left V 1 base short and J 4 bases short, with 15 bases between. Germline V gene sequence: CDR1 SGHKS, CDR2 YYEKEE (reference sequence). In DNA, the CDR3 is TGTGCCAGCAGCTTGAATGAGGAGGCGAGGTATAATTCACCCCTCCACTTT. It encodes CASSLNEEARYNSPLHF.